The following is a T cell receptor beta chain sequence with its context. Its antigen remains undetermined. No base quality information exists; no much larger clone differs at one position. According to the germline V gene (reference sequence), CDR1 reads SEHNR and CDR2 reads FQNEAQ. From the cysteine through the phenylalanine, the CDR3 covers 14 amino acids. Only the CDR3 DNA stays, 42 bases, in frame from base 1. V is clipped by 2 bases and J by 4 bases, and the sequence between their germline boundaries is 11 bases long. Library preparation was by RT-PCR. Sequencer: Illumina HiSeq 2500. TCRdb's own reprocessing of the public reads used fastp at Q25 and MiXCR and kept productive beta chains. One record per CDR3 amino acid sequence lists the most common genes and DNA. Here the sample has more than 200,000 distinct CDR3 sequences; over 9% occur a single time. The ten biggest clones cover 7.8% of the sample.

The source of the sample is a study of response to subunit inactivated influenza vaccine listed by TCRdb under 2018. Study-level background: Deep quantitative T cell receptor repertoire profiling was used in the study to track responses to a trivalent subunit inactivated influenza vaccine.

The study at large found these results: The authors suggested that each seasonal influenza vaccination may recruit only a limited number of new T cells.

The chain is assembled from TRBV7-9 and TRBJ1-1; matching of 5 bases hints at TRBD1 as the D gene. This TCR derives from a man between 45 and 60 years old who received an inactivated influenza vaccine. Donor details come from another sample of the same person, matched by shared clones. This sample comprised non-naive T cells sorted from PBMCs, obtained roughly 15 days before vaccination. The cell subset or site label, read with the paper, signifies: memory T cell fraction. At the DNA level, the sequence is TGTGCCAGCAGCTTATCCCCTAGGGGCACTGAAGCTTTCTTT. The resulting protein is CASSLSPRGTEAFF. Beyond the CDR3, the reference TRBV7-9 and TRBJ1-1 genes provide the residues; the full variable domain reads: DTGVSQNPRHKITKRGQNVTFRCDPISEHNRLYWYRQTLGQGPEFLTYFQNEAQLEKSRLLSDRFSAERPKGSFSTLEIQRTEQGDSAMYLCASSLSPRGTEAFFGQGTRLTVV.